This T cell receptor beta chain was recovered during a study of T cell responses to AZD1222 COVID-19 vaccine. This table comes from immunoSEQ multiplex PCR, and its TCRdb copy is limited to in-frame clones, with some not included. Among around 140,000 clones, around nine tenths were seen once, and the ten largest hold 1.6%. The CDR3 runs to 16 residues. Germline-derived CDR1 and CDR2 are MNHEY and SVGEGT. V was clipped by 2 bases and J by 0 bases; unmatched bases: 4. The J gene is TRBJ1-1, the V gene TRBV6-2 or TRBV6-3; 9 nucleotides align to TRBD1. The specimen comprised peripheral blood, sampled on day 0 of AZD1222 vaccination. The clonotype comes from an adult in good health. CDR3: CASSYPGQGLNTEAFF. DNA for the CDR3: TGTGCCAGCAGTTACCCGGGACAGGGATTGAACACTGAAGCTTTCTTT.